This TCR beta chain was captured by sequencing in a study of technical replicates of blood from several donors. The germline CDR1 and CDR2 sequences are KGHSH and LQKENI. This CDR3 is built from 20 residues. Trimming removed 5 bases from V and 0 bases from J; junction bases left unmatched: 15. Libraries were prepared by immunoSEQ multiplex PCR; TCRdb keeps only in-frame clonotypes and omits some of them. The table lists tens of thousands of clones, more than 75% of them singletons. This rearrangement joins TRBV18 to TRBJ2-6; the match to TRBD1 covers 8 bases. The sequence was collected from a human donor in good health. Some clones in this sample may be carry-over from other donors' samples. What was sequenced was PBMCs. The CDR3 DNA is TGTGCCAGCTCATCAACACCGGGACAGGCTAACTACTCTGGGGCCAACGTCCTGACTTTC. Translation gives CASSSTPGQANYSGANVLTF.